The rows below give T cell receptor beta chains drawn from one sample of a study of blood T cell repertoires in COVID-19. TCRdb's table, derived via immunoSEQ multiplex PCR, lists solely in-frame clones and lacks some. The repertoire holds 220,000 or so clones, over 80% seen once, with around 0.85% in the top ten. Sample: PBMCs or T cells enriched from blood (not recorded which). These receptors were taken from a man aged 45-65 years who had been exposed to COVID-19. Both conserved end residues are part of each CDR3. Fields, in order: J gene, clone size, V gene, CDR3 length, D gene, CDR3 DNA, CDR3 protein. A D gene is named only where the DNA matches it firmly. Clone sizes are given selectively: once, few, many, or a class where the clone is expanded.

j_call: TRBJ2-1
clone_size: few
v_call: TRBV7-3
cdr3_length: 16
d_call: TRBD2
cdr3_nt: TGTGCCAGCAGCGCCGGGACTAGCGGGAACTACAATGAGCAGTTCTTC
cdr3_aa: CASSAGTSGNYNEQFF

j_call: TRBJ1-6
clone_size: .
v_call: TRBV2
cdr3_length: 16
d_call: TRBD1
cdr3_nt: TGTGCCAGCACCCAGAGGTCACAGGGGGTAAATTCACCCCTCCACTTT
cdr3_aa: CASTQRSQGVNSPLHF

j_call: TRBJ1-6
clone_size: .
v_call: TRBV9
cdr3_length: 16
d_call: .
cdr3_nt: TGTGCCAGCAGCGTAGGACCGACTGCAGCTAATTCACCCCTCCACTTT
cdr3_aa: CASSVGPTAANSPLHF

j_call: TRBJ2-3
clone_size: .
v_call: TRBV30
cdr3_length: 13
d_call: TRBD2
cdr3_nt: TGTGCCTGGATGGCGGGGGGCACAGATACGCAGTATTTT
cdr3_aa: CAWMAGGTDTQYF

j_call: TRBJ1-1
clone_size: .
v_call: TRBV29-1
cdr3_length: 15
d_call: .
cdr3_nt: TGCAGCGTTGAGGCGGACAGTAACGAGGACACTGAAGCTTTCTTT
cdr3_aa: CSVEADSNEDTEAFF

j_call: TRBJ1-3
clone_size: .
v_call: TRBV7-2
cdr3_length: 14
d_call: .
cdr3_nt: TGTGCCAGCAGCAACAGGGTTGGCGGAAACACCATATATTTT
cdr3_aa: CASSNRVGGNTIYF

j_call: TRBJ2-6
clone_size: .
v_call: TRBV21-1
cdr3_length: 14
d_call: .
cdr3_nt: TGTGCCAGCAGCATCCGGGAGGCCCTATGCGTCCTGACTTTC
cdr3_aa: CASSIREALCVLTF

j_call: TRBJ2-5
clone_size: .
v_call: TRBV9
cdr3_length: 17
d_call: .
cdr3_nt: TGTGCCAGCAGCGTAGGAATAGGGAGTCCCACCCAAGAGACCCAGTACTTC
cdr3_aa: CASSVGIGSPTQETQYF

j_call: TRBJ2-2
clone_size: .
v_call: TRBV28
cdr3_length: 15
d_call: .
cdr3_nt: TGTGCCAGCAGTTCTCCGGGACATAGCACCGGGGAGCTGTTTTTT
cdr3_aa: CASSSPGHSTGELFF

j_call: TRBJ2-1
clone_size: .
v_call: TRBV27
cdr3_length: 16
d_call: .
cdr3_nt: TGTGCCAGCAGTTTATTCGGGGAAAGCTCCTACAATGAGCAGTTCTTC
cdr3_aa: CASSLFGESSYNEQFF

j_call: TRBJ1-2
clone_size: .
v_call: TRBV6-4
cdr3_length: 14
d_call: .
cdr3_nt: TGTGCCAGCAGTACAGGGTACGATAACTATGGCTACACCTTC
cdr3_aa: CASSTGYDNYGYTF

j_call: TRBJ1-1
clone_size: once
v_call: TRBV20-1
cdr3_length: 11
d_call: .
cdr3_nt: TGCAGTGCTACCGGACAAATTGAAGCTTTCTTT
cdr3_aa: CSATGQIEAFF

j_call: TRBJ2-1
clone_size: .
v_call: TRBV7-3
cdr3_length: 13
d_call: .
cdr3_nt: TGTGCCAGCAGCTTAACTGCGCACAATGAGCAGTTCTTC
cdr3_aa: CASSLTAHNEQFF

j_call: TRBJ1-1
clone_size: .
v_call: TRBV29-1
cdr3_length: 14
d_call: TRBD1
cdr3_nt: TGCAGCGTTGCCCCGGACAGGGACCACACTGAAGCTTTCTTT
cdr3_aa: CSVAPDRDHTEAFF

j_call: TRBJ1-5
clone_size: .
v_call: TRBV24-1
cdr3_length: 13
d_call: .
cdr3_nt: TGTGCCACCAGTGAGGCCGGGAGGCAGCCCCAGCATTTT
cdr3_aa: CATSEAGRQPQHF

j_call: TRBJ1-1
clone_size: .
v_call: TRBV27
cdr3_length: 14
d_call: TRBD1
cdr3_nt: TGTGCCAGCATTTTACCCTCAGGGGGCACTGAAGCTTTCTTT
cdr3_aa: CASILPSGGTEAFF

j_call: TRBJ1-2
clone_size: .
v_call: TRBV18
cdr3_length: 16
d_call: .
cdr3_nt: TGTGCCAGCTCACCACCTGGAGACAGACCCTCATCGGGCTACACCTTC
cdr3_aa: CASSPPGDRPSSGYTF

j_call: TRBJ1-4
clone_size: .
v_call: TRBV19
cdr3_length: 16
d_call: .
cdr3_nt: TGTGCCAGTAGTACCCGTCGCGCCGAATTTAATGAAAAACTGTTTTTT
cdr3_aa: CASSTRRAEFNEKLFF

j_call: TRBJ2-1
clone_size: once
v_call: TRBV7-3
cdr3_length: 17
d_call: .
cdr3_nt: TGTGCCAGCAGCCCTAGTGTCGGGAGCAGCTCCTACAATGAGCAGTTCTTC
cdr3_aa: CASSPSVGSSSYNEQFF

j_call: TRBJ1-4
clone_size: .
v_call: TRBV7-9
cdr3_length: 18
d_call: .
cdr3_nt: TGTGCCAGCAGCTTAGGCCTAGGGGAAGGAACAACTAATGAAAAACTGTTTTTT
cdr3_aa: CASSLGLGEGTTNEKLFF